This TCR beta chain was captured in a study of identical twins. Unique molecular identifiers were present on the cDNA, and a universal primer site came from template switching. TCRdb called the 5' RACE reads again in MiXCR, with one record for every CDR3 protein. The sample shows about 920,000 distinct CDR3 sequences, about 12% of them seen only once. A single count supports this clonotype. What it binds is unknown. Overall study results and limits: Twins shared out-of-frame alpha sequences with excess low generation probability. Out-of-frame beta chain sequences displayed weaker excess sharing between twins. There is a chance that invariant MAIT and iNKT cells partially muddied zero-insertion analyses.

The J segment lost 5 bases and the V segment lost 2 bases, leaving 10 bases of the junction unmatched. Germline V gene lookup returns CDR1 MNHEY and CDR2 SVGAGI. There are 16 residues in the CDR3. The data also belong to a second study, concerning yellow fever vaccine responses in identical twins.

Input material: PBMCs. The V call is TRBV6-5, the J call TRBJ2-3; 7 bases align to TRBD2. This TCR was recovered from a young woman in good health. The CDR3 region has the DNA TGTGCCAGCAGTTACCCGCTGGCGGGAGTGTTAGATACGCAGTATTTT. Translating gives CASSYPLAGVLDTQYF.